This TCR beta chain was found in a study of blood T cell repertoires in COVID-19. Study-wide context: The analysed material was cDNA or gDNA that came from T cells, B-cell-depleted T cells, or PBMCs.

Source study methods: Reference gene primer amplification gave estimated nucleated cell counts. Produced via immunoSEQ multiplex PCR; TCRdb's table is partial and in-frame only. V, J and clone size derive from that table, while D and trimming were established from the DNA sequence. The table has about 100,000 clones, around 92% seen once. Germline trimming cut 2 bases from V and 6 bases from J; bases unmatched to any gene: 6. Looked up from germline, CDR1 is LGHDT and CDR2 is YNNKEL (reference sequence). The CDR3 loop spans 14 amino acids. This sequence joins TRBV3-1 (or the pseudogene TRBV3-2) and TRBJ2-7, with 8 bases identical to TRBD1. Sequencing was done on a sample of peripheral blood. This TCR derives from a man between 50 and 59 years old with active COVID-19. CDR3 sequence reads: CASSQKDRVSEQYF. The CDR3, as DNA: TGTGCCAGCAGCCAAAAGGACAGGGTCTCCGAGCAGTACTTC.